This paragraph covers one T cell receptor (beta chain) sequence. The entry originates in a study of blood T cell repertoires in COVID-19. Deletions cut 2 bases from V and 5 bases from J, with 19 bases between. Germline V gives CDR1 SEHNR, CDR2 FQNEAQ (reference sequence). This CDR3 has 16 amino acids. Here immunoSEQ multiplex PCR was the method, and the copy in TCRdb shows in-frame clones only, minus some. The table shows over 130,000 clones, with about 90% occurring only once. The rearrangement uses TRBV7-9 and TRBJ2-7, with a tentative D call TRBD1 (6 bases). The receptor's source is a woman aged 55-75 years with active or convalescent COVID-19. Input material: peripheral blood. The DNA of the CDR3 is TGTGCCAGCAGCTTACGAGGGGTGGGGGCGCAGGACGAGCAGTACTTC. It codes for CASSLRGVGAQDEQYF.